This TCR beta chain was identified during a study of T cell changes during pregnancy in multiple sclerosis. V gave up 4 bases and J gave up 4 bases; unmatched junction bases: 2. Germline CDR1 SEHNR, CDR2 FQNEAQ (reference sequence). The length of the CDR3 is 16 residues. Assay used: immunoSEQ multiplex PCR; TCRdb lists only in-frame clones, some missing. The table lists about 98,000 clones, about 91% of them singletons. Specimen: peripheral blood, collected after pregnancy. The receptor was isolated from a female donor in good health, enrolled as a control in a pregnancy study. The chain employs TRBV7-9 and TRBJ2-2; 14 nucleotides match TRBD2. CDR3 sequence reads: CASSSGLAGVTGELFF. CDR3 in DNA: TGTGCCAGCAGCTCGGGACTAGCGGGGGTCACCGGGGAGCTGTTTTTT. Variable domain in full (rest from reference TRBV7-9 and TRBJ2-2): DTGVSQNPRHKITKRGQNVTFRCDPISEHNRLYWYRQTLGQGPEFLTYFQNEAQLEKSRLLSDRFSAERPKGSFSTLEIQRTEQGDSAMYLCASSSGLAGVTGELFFGEGSRLTVL.